Below, one TCR beta chain is given with its context. This sample stems from a study of cytotoxic CD8 clonotypes in ibrutinib-treated CLL. Clones were read by immunoSEQ multiplex PCR, and TCRdb kept only the in-frame ones, dropping some. The top ten hold approximately 50% of the sample, which has approximately 30,000 clones, more than 60% seen once. V lost 10 bases and J 5 bases, leaving 18 bases between the germline ends. The CDR3 length is 14 residues. Per germline, CDR1 MRHNA and CDR2 SNTAGT. The genes are TRBV6-4 and TRBJ2-1; no reliable D call. This material consisted of PBMCs, taken after 24 months of ibrutinib treatment. This clonotype originated in a human donor with chronic lymphocytic leukemia. The CDR3 protein is CATRPRLGNNEQFF. Written as DNA, the CDR3 is TGTGCCACTAGACCCCGACTGGGAAACAATGAGCAGTTCTTC.